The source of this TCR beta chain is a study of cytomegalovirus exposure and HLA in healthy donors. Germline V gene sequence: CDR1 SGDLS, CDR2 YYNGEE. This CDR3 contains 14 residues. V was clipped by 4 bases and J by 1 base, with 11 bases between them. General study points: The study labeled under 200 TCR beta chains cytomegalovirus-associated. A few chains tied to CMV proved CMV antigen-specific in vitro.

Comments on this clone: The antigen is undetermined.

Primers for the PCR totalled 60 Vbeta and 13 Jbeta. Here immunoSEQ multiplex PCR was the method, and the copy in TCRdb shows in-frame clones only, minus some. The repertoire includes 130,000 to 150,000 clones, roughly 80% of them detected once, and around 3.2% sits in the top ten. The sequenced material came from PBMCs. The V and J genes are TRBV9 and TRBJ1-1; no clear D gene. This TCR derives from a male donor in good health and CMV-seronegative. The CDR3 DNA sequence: TGTGCCAGCAGCCGGGAGCCCGGGAACACTGAAGCTTTCTTT. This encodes CASSREPGNTEAFF.